This record looks at one T cell receptor (beta chain) sequence and its context. No antigen is known for it. Base qualities are missing; no much larger clone stands one base away. One collaborating source in Seattle enrolled patients during active infection and followed them longitudinally through the course of disease. Each collaborating institution followed its own protocols to collect whole blood in K2EDTA tubes. For TCRbeta analysis, collaborators shipped samples in one of three forms: frozen whole blood, isolated PBMCs, or DNA extracted from either of those sample types. The immunoSEQ Assay, a bias-controlled multiplex PCR, was used to amplify TCRbeta CDR3 regions from genomic DNA. Turning to the authors' computational methods: Within the assay, amplification of reference gene primers was used to estimate how many nucleated cells each sample contained. To quantify the absolute abundance of each unique TCRbeta CDR3 rearrangement, sequence reads were collapsed and filtered. For each sample, productive Simpson clonality was calculated as the square root of Simpson's diversity index over productive rearrangements. The immuneACCESS repertoire file appears here via TCRdb, limited to in-frame rearrangements. These files lack a portion of the clones; in checked studies, under half of the deficit traces to unresolved V genes, and the cause of the others is not known. V and J calls and clone size follow that table, whereas D and trimming were derived from the DNA. This sample gives around 28,000 clones in total; 70% to 90% of them show up just once. The biggest ten clones account for around 26% of the sample.

These data originate in a study of blood T cell repertoires in COVID-19 (dated by TCRdb to 2020 to 2021). About the full investigation: Collaborator samples came from the United States, Italy and Spain and covered acute and convalescent phases of COVID-19. Where available, HLA class I and class II types were obtained from metadata supplied by the sample provider rather than from assay-based typing. The material from the prospective study consisted of cDNA or gDNA derived from T cells, B-cell-depleted T cells, or PBMCs. The dataset comprised deeply sampled blood TCRbeta repertoires from subjects exposed to, actively infected with, or recovered from COVID-19. Samples came from the ongoing ImmuneRACE study (first 160 participants) plus 1,254 subjects from 6 global collaborators. The repertoires were made available in a free public database intended to serve as a resource for research on the immune response to SARS-CoV-2. The sample metadata nearly always contained a de-identified subject ID, COVID-19 status, age in years and sex. The investigation overall reported the following: The amount of clinical and demographic metadata varied by source and participant and was provided uncurated.

CDR1 SGHDT and CDR2 YYEEEE are derived from the germline V gene. The CDR3 sequence holds 11 residues, the cysteine and phenylalanine included. Left in the record is the CDR3 DNA by itself, 33 bases read in frame from the first base. V and J are truncated by 2 bases and 6 bases respectively, leaving an intervening sequence of 5 bases. The sequence links TRBV5-6 to TRBJ1-1; no D gene is confidently identified. Source material: peripheral blood. This clonotype originated in a woman aged 80 or over with COVID-19, enrolled during active disease. The DNA reads TGTGCCAGCAGCTTTGAGGCTGAAGCTTTCTTT. Translated, this is CASSFEAEAFF. The variable domain in full, with residues beyond the CDR3 obtained from the reference TRBV5-6 and TRBJ1-1 genes, is DAGVTQSPTHLIKTRGQQVTLRCSPKSGHDTVSWYQQALGQGPQFIFQYYEEEERQRGNFPDRFSGHQFPNYSSELNVNALLLGDSALYLCASSFEAEAFFGQGTRLTVV.